This T cell receptor (beta chain) came from a study of T cell changes during pregnancy in multiple sclerosis. Clones were read by immunoSEQ multiplex PCR, and TCRdb kept only the in-frame ones, dropping some. The sample holds about 41,000 clones, 90% to 95% seen once. The V end lost 0 bases, the J end lost 0 bases, and 11 bases lay between the germline ends. There are 17 residues in the CDR3. Germline assignment: CDR1 LGHNA and CDR2 YSLEER. This receptor was taken from a female donor with multiple sclerosis, enrolled in a pregnancy study. The sample in question was CD8+ T cells from peripheral blood mononuclear cells, obtained in the third trimester of pregnancy. The genes are TRBV4-3 and TRBJ2-2; D perhaps matches TRBD2 (6 bases). CDR3 bases: TGCGCCAGCAGCCAAGAGGCGGGACTCGCGAACACCGGGGAGCTGTTTTTT. It codes for CASSQEAGLANTGELFF.